The 3 T cell receptor beta chains reported below all come from one sample, sequenced in a study of cytomegalovirus exposure and HLA in healthy donors. The PCR employed 60 Vbeta primers together with 13 Jbeta primers. The assay was immunoSEQ multiplex PCR, and TCRdb's table has in-frame clones only and misses some. The table records 95,000 to 150,000 clones, approximately 79% of them present only once. Sample: PBMCs. These receptors were taken from a young man in good health and CMV-seronegative.

Concerning this clone: Mismatch with germline at one junction end may stem from a read error. The chain carries TRBV7-9 and TRBJ2-7, with 15 bases fitting TRBD2. The germline CDR1 and CDR2 sequences are SEHNR and FQNEAQ (reference sequence). The CDR3 totals 16 residues. The CDR3 sequence is CSSSSGLAGGSYEQYF. The CDR3 DNA reads as TGTTCCAGCAGCTCGGGACTAGCGGGGGGTTCCTACGAGCAGTACTTC.

A few counts support this clone. DNA for the CDR3: TGTGCCAGTTCTGCTACATCGGGAGACTATGGCTACACCTTC. This translates into CASSATSGDYGYTF. V usage is TRBV6-5 and J usage is TRBJ1-2; unclear D gene. Germline V CDR1 and CDR2: MNHEY, SVGAGI. Trimming cost V 9 bases and J 3 bases, with 17 bases left between them. This CDR3 comprises 14 residues.

J is TRBJ2-1 and V is TRBV5-1, with D uncertain. Between the trimmed V and J ends, which lost 0 bases and 0 bases, there was a span of 13 bases. The CDR3 has 17 amino acids. Germline loops: CDR1 SGHRS, CDR2 YFSETQ. The CDR3 sequence: CASSLDSDRISYNEQFF. CDR3 coding DNA: TGCGCCAGCAGCTTGGATAGTGATAGAATCTCCTACAATGAGCAGTTCTTC.